This entry features one T cell receptor beta chain sequence. The target antigen is unknown. V lost 5 bases, J lost 4 bases, and 20 bases lay in between. The CDR3 length is 16 residues. Germline V gene data show CDR1 as MNHEY and CDR2 as SMNVEV (reference sequence). This entry comes from a study of shared clonotypes between healthy human individuals. Study-wide background: Each donor had three CD4 naive, three CD4 memory, two CD8 naive and one CD8 memory plate.

Original methodology: Junction-only immunoSEQ data arrived without quality scores, meaning filtering differed. This table comes from immunoSEQ multiplex PCR, and its TCRdb copy is limited to in-frame clones, with some not included. V and J calls and clone size come straight from that table; D and trimming were deduced from the DNA. The profile shows hundreds of thousands of clones, 95% to 96% of them singletons. In the naive CD8 group, cells lacked CD45RO and were positively selected for CCR7, so terminally differentiated effector memory CD45RA+ cells were left out. The study, taken as a whole, reports: In a handful of donors, around 5% of naive CD4 clonotypes appeared in common.

The J gene is TRBJ1-2, the V gene TRBV27; maybe TRBD1 (6 bases). The sample was naive CD8+ T cells sorted from blood. The receptor comes from a woman in her 30s in good health. DNA of the CDR3: TGTGCCAGCAGTCCAGGGGACGGGGTGATCGTCTATGGCTACACCTTC. Translated: CASSPGDGVIVYGYTF.